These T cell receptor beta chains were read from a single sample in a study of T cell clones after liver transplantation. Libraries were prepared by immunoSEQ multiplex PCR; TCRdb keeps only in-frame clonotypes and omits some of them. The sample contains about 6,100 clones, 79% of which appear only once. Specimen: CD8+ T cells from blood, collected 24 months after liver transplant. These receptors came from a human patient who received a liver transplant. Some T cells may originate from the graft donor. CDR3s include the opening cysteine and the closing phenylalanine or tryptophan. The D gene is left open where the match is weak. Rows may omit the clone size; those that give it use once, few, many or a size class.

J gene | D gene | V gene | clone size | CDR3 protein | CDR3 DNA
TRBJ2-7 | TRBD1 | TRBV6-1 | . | CASSDLTGGSGLYEQYF | TGTGCCAGCAGTGATCTCACAGGGGGCTCCGGTCTATACGAGCAGTACTTC
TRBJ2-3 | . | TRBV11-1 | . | CASSFSRGRRSTDTQYF | TGTGCCAGCAGCTTTTCGCGGGGGCGCCGTAGCACAGATACGCAGTATTTT
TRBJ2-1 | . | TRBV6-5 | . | CASSYSRESSYNEQFF | TGTGCCAGCAGTTACTCCAGGGAAAGCTCCTACAATGAGCAGTTCTTC
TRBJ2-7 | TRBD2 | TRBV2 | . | CASLQEREGRYEQYF | TGTGCCAGCCTTCAGGAGCGGGAGGGGCGTTACGAGCAGTACTTC
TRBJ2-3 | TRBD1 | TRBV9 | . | CASSGNRGSTDTQYF | TGTGCCAGCAGCGGGAACAGGGGAAGCACAGATACGCAGTATTTT
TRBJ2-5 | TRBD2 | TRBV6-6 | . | CASSLLSGGPGETQYF | TGTGCCAGCAGTTTACTTAGCGGGGGGCCGGGTGAGACCCAGTACTTC
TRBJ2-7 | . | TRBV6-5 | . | CASSYDSNSDEQYF | TGTGCCAGCAGCTACGACAGCAATTCAGACGAGCAGTACTTC
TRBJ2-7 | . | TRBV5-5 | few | CASSLEAPYEQYF | TGTGCCAGCAGCTTGGAGGCGCCCTACGAGCAGTACTTC
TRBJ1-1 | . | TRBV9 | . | CASSVAAGKGTEAFF | TGTGCCAGCAGCGTAGCGGCAGGGAAGGGAACTGAAGCTTTCTTT
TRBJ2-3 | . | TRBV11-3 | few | CASSFSRGRRSTDTQYF | TGTGCCAGCAGCTTTTCGCGGGGGCGCCGTAGCACAGATACGCAGTATTTT
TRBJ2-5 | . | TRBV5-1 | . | CASSYEETQYF | TGCGCCAGCAGCTACGAAGAGACCCAGTACTTC
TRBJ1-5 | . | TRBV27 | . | CASMGEGNSNQPQHF | TGTGCCAGCATGGGTGAGGGAAATAGCAATCAGCCCCAGCATTTT
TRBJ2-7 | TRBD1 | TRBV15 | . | CATSRASGGYEQYF | TGTGCCACCAGCAGAGCGTCAGGGGGTTACGAGCAGTACTTC
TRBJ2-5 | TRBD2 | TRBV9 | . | CASSLPGLGEETQYF | TGTGCCAGCAGCCTTCCGGGACTAGGTGAAGAGACCCAGTACTTC
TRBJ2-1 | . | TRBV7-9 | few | CASSHPGPAFNEQFF | TGTGCCAGCAGCCATCCGGGTCCTGCCTTCAATGAGCAGTTCTTC
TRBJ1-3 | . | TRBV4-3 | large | CASSQAGRLAGSGNTIYF | TGCGCCAGCAGCCAAGCAGGAAGGTTGGCAGGGTCTGGAAACACCATATATTTT
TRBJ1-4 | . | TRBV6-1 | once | CASSEWGGTNEKLFF | TGTGCCAGCAGTGAATGGGGGGGGACTAATGAAAAACTGTTTTTT
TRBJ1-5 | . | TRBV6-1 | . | CASSSHQPQHF | TGTGCCAGCAGTTCTCATCAGCCCCAGCATTTT
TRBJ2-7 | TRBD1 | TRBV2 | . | CASEWTKEGQGDFYEQYF | TGTGCCAGCGAGTGGACCAAGGAGGGACAGGGAGACTTCTACGAGCAGTACTTC
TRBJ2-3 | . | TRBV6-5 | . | CASSLAGITDTQYF | TGTGCCAGCAGCTTGGCAGGGATCACAGATACGCAGTATTTT
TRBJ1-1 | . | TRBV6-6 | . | CASGFVAVDTEAFF | TGTGCCAGCGGTTTTGTAGCGGTGGACACTGAAGCTTTCTTT
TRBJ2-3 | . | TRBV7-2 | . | CASSLDSGYTQYF | TGTGCCAGCAGCTTGGACTCGGGTTATACGCAGTATTTT
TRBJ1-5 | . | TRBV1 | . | CTSSPYEVRAGEIDQPQHF | TGCACCAGCAGCCCGTATGAGGTCCGTGCAGGGGAAATCGATCAGCCCCAGCATTTT
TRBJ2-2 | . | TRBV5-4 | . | CASSLEGTGPGELFF | TGTGCCAGCAGCTTGGAAGGGACCGGCCCCGGGGAGCTGTTTTTT
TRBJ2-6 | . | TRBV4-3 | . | CASSASRDSGANVLTF | TGCGCCAGCAGCGCGTCCCGGGACTCTGGGGCCAACGTCCTGACTTTC
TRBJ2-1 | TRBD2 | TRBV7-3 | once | CASSLGPSGRGEQFF | TGTGCCAGCAGCTTAGGGCCTAGCGGGCGGGGAGAGCAGTTCTTC
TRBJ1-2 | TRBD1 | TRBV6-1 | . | CASRPGTGGGYTF | TGTGCCAGCAGGCCTGGGACAGGGGGAGGCTACACCTTC
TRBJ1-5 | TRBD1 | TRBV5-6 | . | CASSLAGGGQPQHF | TGTGCCAGCAGCTTGGCAGGGGGTGGCCAGCCCCAGCATTTT
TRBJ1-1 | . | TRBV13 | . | CASSFRGTGNTEAFF | TGTGCCAGCAGCTTTAGAGGGACGGGGAACACTGAAGCTTTCTTT
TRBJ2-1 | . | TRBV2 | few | CASLDMRRTIISDEQFF | TGTGCCAGCCTCGACATGCGCCGCACAATTATATCCGATGAGCAGTTCTTC
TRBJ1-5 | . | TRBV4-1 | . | CASSQEGAGGNQPQHF | TGCGCCAGCAGCCAAGAGGGTGCAGGGGGCAATCAGCCCCAGCATTTT
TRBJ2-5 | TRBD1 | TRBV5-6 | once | CASSLGDSQETQYF | TGTGCCAGCAGCTTGGGGGACAGCCAAGAGACCCAGTACTTC
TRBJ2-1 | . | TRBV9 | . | CASSVMGGGYNEQFF | TGTGCCAGCAGCGTAATGGGGGGAGGATACAATGAGCAGTTCTTC
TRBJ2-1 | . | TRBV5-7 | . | CASSLYGKSWSSYNEQFF | TGTGCCAGCAGCTTGTACGGCAAGTCATGGAGCTCCTACAATGAGCAGTTCTTC
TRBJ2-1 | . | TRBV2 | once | CASGPFSYNEQFF | TGTGCCAGCGGCCCATTCTCCTACAATGAGCAGTTCTTC
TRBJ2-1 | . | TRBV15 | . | CATSSWGSGGDNEQFF | TGTGCCACCAGCAGCTGGGGTAGCGGAGGGGACAATGAGCAGTTCTTC
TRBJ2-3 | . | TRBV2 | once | CASSDSNTDTQYF | TGTGCCAGCAGTGATAGCAACACAGATACGCAGTATTTT
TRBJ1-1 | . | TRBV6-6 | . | CASSHPAGEAFF | TGTGCCAGCAGTCACCCCGCGGGTGAAGCTTTCTTT
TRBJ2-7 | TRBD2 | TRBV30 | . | CAWSVSAVGLAGDPYEQYF | TGTGCCTGGAGTGTATCGGCCGTCGGACTAGCGGGAGACCCCTACGAGCAGTACTTC
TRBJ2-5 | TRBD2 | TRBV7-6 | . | CANPTSGQETQYF | TGTGCCAACCCTACTAGCGGCCAAGAGACCCAGTACTTC
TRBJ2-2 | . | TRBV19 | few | CASSIMNLGTGELFF | TGTGCCAGTAGTATTATGAACTTAGGCACCGGGGAGCTGTTTTTT
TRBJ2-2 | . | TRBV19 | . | CATTWGGELFF | TGTGCCACAACGTGGGGCGGGGAGCTGTTTTTT
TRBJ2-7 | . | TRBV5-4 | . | CASSFGTGTYEQYF | TGTGCCAGCAGCTTTGGTACAGGGACCTACGAGCAGTACTTC
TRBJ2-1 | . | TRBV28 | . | CASSPARTYNEQFF | TGTGCCAGCAGTCCGGCCAGGACCTACAATGAGCAGTTCTTC
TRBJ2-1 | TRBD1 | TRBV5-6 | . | CASSPRDRVIYEQFF | TGTGCCAGCAGCCCCCGGGACAGGGTAATCTATGAGCAGTTCTTC
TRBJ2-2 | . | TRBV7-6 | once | CASSFGGPSTGELFF | TGTGCCAGCAGCTTCGGGGGGCCCAGCACCGGGGAGCTGTTTTTT